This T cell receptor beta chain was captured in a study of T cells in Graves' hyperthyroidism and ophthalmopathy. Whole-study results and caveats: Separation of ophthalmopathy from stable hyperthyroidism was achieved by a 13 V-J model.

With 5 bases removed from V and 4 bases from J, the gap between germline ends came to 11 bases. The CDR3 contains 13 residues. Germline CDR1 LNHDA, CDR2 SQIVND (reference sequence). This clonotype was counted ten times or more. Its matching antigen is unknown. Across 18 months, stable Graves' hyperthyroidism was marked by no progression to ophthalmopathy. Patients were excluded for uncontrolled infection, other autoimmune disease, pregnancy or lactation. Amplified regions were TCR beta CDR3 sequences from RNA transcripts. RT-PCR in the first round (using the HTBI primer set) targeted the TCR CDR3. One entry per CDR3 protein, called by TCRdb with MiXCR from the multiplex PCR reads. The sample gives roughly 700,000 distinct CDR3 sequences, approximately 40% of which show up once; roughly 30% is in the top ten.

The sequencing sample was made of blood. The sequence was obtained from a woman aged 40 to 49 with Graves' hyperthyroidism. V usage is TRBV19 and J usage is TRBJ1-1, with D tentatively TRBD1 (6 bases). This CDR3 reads CASSYTGTTEAFF. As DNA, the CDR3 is TGTGCCAGTAGTTACACAGGGACCACTGAAGCTTTCTTT.